The 27 T cell receptor beta chains below were found in one sample sequenced in a study of cytomegalovirus exposure and HLA in healthy donors. Use of 60 Vbeta and 13 Jbeta primers characterized the PCR. Profiled with immunoSEQ multiplex PCR; TCRdb holds only in-frame clones, not every one. The repertoire has around 120,000 clones, 74% of them found once; the top ten carry approximately 2.5%. Sequences were obtained from PBMCs. Receptors originate from a man aged 50 to 59 in good health and CMV-seropositive.

The chain recombines TRBV15 with TRBJ2-1, with 8 bases identical to TRBD2. Germline V lookup: CDR1 LNHNV, CDR2 YYDKDF (reference sequence). The CDR3 extends over 15 amino acids. After removal of 7 bases from V and 0 bases from J, the junction contained 5 bases not matched to a gene. This CDR3 reads CATTGGGSSYNEQFF. The DNA of the CDR3 is TGTGCCACCACCGGGGGGGGGAGCTCCTACAATGAGCAGTTCTTC.

This clone is medium-sized in the sample. Other DNA sequences in this specimen translate into the identical CDR3. The gene calls are TRBV5-1 and TRBJ2-5; TRBD1 matches 7 bases. Per the germline V gene, CDR1 is SGHRS and CDR2 is YFSETQ. The trim removed 4 bases at V and 2 bases at J, leaving 8 bases unmatched. This CDR3 is built from 15 residues. The CDR3 loop is CASSPDRVGQETQYF. The CDR3 nucleotides read TGCGCCAGCAGCCCCGACAGGGTCGGGCAAGAGACCCAGTACTTC.

This chain joins TRBV5-6 and TRBJ2-3; TRBD2 agrees at 11 bases. The length of the CDR3 is 16 residues. Germline CDR1 is SGHDT and CDR2 is YYEEEE. Trimming cost V 1 base and J 1 base; bases outside gene matches: 2. CDR3 in DNA: TGTGCCAGCAGCTTGTTAGCGGGAGGGGGCACAGATACGCAGTATTTT. Its translation: CASSLLAGGGTDTQYF.

V is TRBV13 and J is TRBJ2-7, with D tentatively TRBD1 (6 bases). Trimming removed 3 bases at V and 6 bases at J, with 12 bases between. The CDR3 contains 13 residues. From germline, CDR1 is PRHDT and CDR2 FYEKMQ (reference sequence). The chain's CDR3 is CASSFLQGGEQYF. For the CDR3, the DNA is TGTGCCAGCAGCTTTCTTCAAGGGGGCGAGCAGTACTTC. Drawing the rest from reference TRBV13 and TRBJ2-7, the complete variable domain is AAGVIQSPRHLIKEKRETATLKCYPIPRHDTVYWYQQGPGQDPQFLISFYEKMQSDKGSIPDRFSAQQFSDYHSELNMSSLELGDSALYFCASSFLQGGEQYFGPGTRLTVT.

In this sample, this clone turned up a few times. The chain is built from TRBV19 and TRBJ1-3; D uncertain. This CDR3 comprises 14 residues. Trimming cost V 5 bases and J 0 bases, with 8 bases left between them. CDR1 LNHDA and CDR2 SQIVND come from the germline V gene (reference sequence). The CDR3 sequence is CASSPAGSGNTIYF. Written as DNA, the CDR3 is TGTGCCAGTAGTCCGGCAGGCTCTGGAAACACCATATATTTT.

V is TRBV18 and J is TRBJ2-5, with 10 bases that match TRBD1. Germline CDR1 reads KGHSH; CDR2 reads LQKENI. This CDR3 spans 16 amino acids. V dropped 2 bases and J dropped 4; count of bases not matched to a gene: 7. Here the CDR3 reads CASSPDRGRVRETQYF. For the CDR3, the DNA is TGTGCCAGCTCACCAGACAGGGGGCGCGTACGAGAGACCCAGTACTTC.

V and J are TRBV6-1 and TRBJ2-7; 7 bases map to TRBD2. This CDR3 has 15 residues. Germline loops: CDR1 MNHNS, CDR2 SASEGT. The V segment lost 4 bases and the J segment 6 bases; nucleotides outside the gene matches: 12. The CDR3 reads CASSARGLEFGEQYF. In nucleotides, the CDR3 is TGTGCCAGCAGTGCCCGTGGACTAGAGTTCGGCGAGCAGTACTTC.

The V and J genes are TRBV11-1 and TRBJ1-2; 7 nucleotides match TRBD1. The CDR3 totals 13 residues. The trim removed 3 bases at V and 5 bases at J, leaving 3 bases unmatched. Germline V gene sequence: CDR1 SGHAT, CDR2 FQDESV (reference sequence). For the CDR3, the DNA is TGTGCCAGCAGCTTGGGACAGATATATGGCTACACCTTC. Protein sequence: CASSLGQIYGYTF.

The chain is built from TRBV5-5 and TRBJ2-3; 12 bases line up with TRBD2. This CDR3 spans 16 amino acids. Germline V gene data show CDR1 as SGHKS and CDR2 as YYEKEE (reference sequence). The V segment lost 3 bases and the J segment 1 base; nucleotides outside the gene matches: 3. CDR3 nucleotide sequence: TGTGCCAGCAGCTCCCTAGCGGGAGGGGGCACAGATACGCAGTATTTT. It codes for CASSSLAGGGTDTQYF.

The V call is TRBV2, the J call TRBJ2-1; tentative D call: TRBD1 (5 bases). This CDR3 comprises 13 residues. The germline V gene has CDR1 SNHLY and CDR2 FYNNEI. Trimming took off 3 bases at V and 4 bases at J, with 7 bases between the two ends. The CDR3 DNA reads as TGTGCCAGCAGTGAGGACACTTACAATGAGCAGTTCTTC. As protein: CASSEDTYNEQFF. Together with reference TRBV2 and TRBJ2-1, the CDR3 gives the full variable domain: EPEVTQTPSHQVTQMGQEVILRCVPISNHLYFYWYRQILGQKVEFLVSFYNNEISEKSEIFDDQFSVERPDGSNFTLKIRSTKLEDSAMYFCASSEDTYNEQFFGPGTRLTVL.

This chain joins TRBV10-3 and TRBJ1-1; perhaps TRBD1 as D (6 bases). The CDR3 runs to 13 residues. The germline gives CDR1 ENHRY, CDR2 SYGVKD. Trimming pared 7 bases from V and 0 bases from J, leaving 9 bases between. Here the CDR3 reads CAINGQLNTEAFF. The CDR3 DNA follows: TGTGCCATCAACGGACAGCTGAACACTGAAGCTTTCTTT.

The chain recombines TRBV5-1 with TRBJ2-7, with 9 bases that match TRBD1. In germline, CDR1 is SGHRS, CDR2 YFSETQ. The ends lost 4 bases at V and 0 bases at J; junction bases unmatched: 14. This CDR3 contains 18 residues. The CDR3 loop is CASSRLIPGQGDSYEQYF. The CDR3 nucleotides are TGCGCCAGCAGCCGCCTTATACCGGGACAGGGCGACTCCTACGAGCAGTACTTC.

In DNA, the CDR3 is TGTGCCAGCAGCTCCTGGACAGGGGAAGCTTTCTTT. Its translation is CASSSWTGEAFF. J is TRBJ1-1 and V is TRBV7-6, with 8 positions matching TRBD1. The CDR3 runs to 12 residues. The V gene's germline CDR1 is SGHVS and CDR2 FNYEAQ. After removal of 4 bases from V and 8 bases from J, the junction contained 3 bases not matched to a gene. The full variable domain, rest sourced from reference TRBV7-6 and TRBJ1-1, is GAGVSQSPRYKVTKRGQDVALRCDPISGHVSLYWYRQALGQGPEFLTYFNYEAQQDKSGLPNDRFSAERPEGSISTLTIQRTEQRDSAMYRCASSSWTGEAFFGQGTRLTVV.

The rearrangement links TRBV9 to TRBJ2-3, with a weak D call TRBD2 (6 bases). This CDR3 contains 14 residues. V was pared by 0 bases and J by 4 bases, with 9 bases between. The germline CDR1 and CDR2 sequences are SGDLS and YYNGEE. The CDR3 loop is CASSVDGSADTQYF. The CDR3 DNA reads TGTGCCAGCAGCGTAGACGGGAGCGCAGATACGCAGTATTTT.

This clone showed up just a few times. The chain employs TRBV2 and TRBJ2-3, with 15 bases aligning to TRBD2. Germline CDR1 reads SNHLY; CDR2 reads FYNNEI. CDR3 length equals 16 residues. V shed 6 bases, J shed 4 bases, and the junction held 5 bases outside the gene matches. CDR3 amino acids: CASSPGLAGGPDTQYF. The CDR3 region has the DNA TGTGCCAGCAGCCCAGGACTAGCGGGAGGGCCAGATACGCAGTATTTT.

The chain has TRBV18 and TRBJ2-7; 8 bases are a match to TRBD1. The CDR3 totals 14 residues. Germline V gene lookup returns CDR1 KGHSH and CDR2 LQKENI. The J segment lost 6 bases and the V segment lost 3 bases, leaving 7 bases of the junction unmatched. The CDR3 coding sequence is TGTGCCAGCTCACCCATGGACAGGGCTTCCGAGCAGTACTTC. It codes for CASSPMDRASEQYF.

The gene calls are TRBV11-2 and TRBJ2-2, with TRBD2 matching 9 bases. Germline V gene sequence: CDR1 SGHAT, CDR2 FQNNGV. The CDR3 loop spans 17 amino acids. V lost 5 bases and J lost 5; bases outside the gene matches: 12. The chain's CDR3 is CASSLLLIAGVTGELFF. DNA for the CDR3: TGTGCCAGCAGCCTTCTCTTGATAGCGGGAGTTACCGGGGAGCTGTTTTTT.

This chain joins TRBV5-1 and TRBJ2-3; a weak D match, TRBD2 (7 bases). Per germline, CDR1 SGHRS and CDR2 YFSETQ. The CDR3 has 20 residues. The V and J ends lost 1 base and 0 bases respectively, with 24 bases between them. This chain's CDR3 is CASSLWGSSGGPPSTDTQYF. The CDR3 region has the DNA TGCGCCAGCAGCTTGTGGGGGAGTTCGGGGGGCCCCCCTAGCACAGATACGCAGTATTTT.

In its sample, this clone was seen a few times. The V call is TRBV6-5, the J call TRBJ1-6; D not certain. This CDR3 is built from 15 residues. Trimming took off 0 bases at V and 8 bases at J, with 11 bases between the two ends. CDR1 and CDR2 from the germline V gene are MNHEY and SVGAGI. This CDR3 is CASSYSGERDSPLHF. CDR3 in DNA: TGTGCCAGCAGTTACTCGGGCGAGAGGGATTCACCCCTCCACTTT.

This chain uses TRBV6-1 with TRBJ1-4; TRBD1 agrees at 8 bases. Germline CDR1 and CDR2: MNHNS and SASEGT. The CDR3 runs to 15 residues. V shed 4 bases, J shed 2 bases, and the junction held 3 bases outside the gene matches. The CDR3 DNA is TGTGCCAGCAGTGGCCAGGGGGCTACTAATGAAAAACTGTTTTTT. It yields the protein CASSGQGATNEKLFF.

The chain employs TRBV18 and TRBJ2-6; D is perhaps TRBD2 (5 bases). The CDR3 is 14 residues long. V lost 3 bases, J lost 4 bases, and 7 bases lay in between. CDR1 and CDR2 from the germline V gene are KGHSH and LQKENI. In nucleotides, the CDR3 is TGTGCCAGCTCACCTCCGGGAGGGGCCAACGTCCTGACTTTC. Translating gives CASSPPGGANVLTF. Combining the CDR3 with reference TRBV18 and TRBJ2-6 gives the whole variable domain NAGVMQNPRHLVRRRGQEARLRCSPMKGHSHVYWYRQLPEEGLKFMVYLQKENIIDESGMPKERFSAEFPKEGPSILRIQQVVRGDSAAYFCASSPPGGANVLTFGAGSRLTVL.

This clone was counted once. This chain uses TRBV7-2 with TRBJ2-7, with 10 bases lining up with TRBD2. Looked up from germline, CDR1 is SGHTA and CDR2 is FQGNSA. J was trimmed by 2 bases and V by 4 bases; bases with no gene match: 5. This CDR3 has 15 amino acids. The CDR3: CASSSWTSGPYEQYF. For the CDR3, the DNA is TGTGCCAGCAGCTCCTGGACTAGCGGCCCCTACGAGCAGTACTTC.

J is TRBJ2-3 and V is TRBV5-4; 7 bases map to TRBD2. This CDR3 contains 16 residues. Germline CDR1 reads SGHNT; CDR2 reads YYREEE (reference sequence). After removal of 7 bases from V and 0 bases from J, the junction contained 11 bases not matched to a gene. As DNA, the CDR3 is TGTGCCAGCTACCCCCCAGGGACTACCAGCACAGATACGCAGTATTTT. This sequence encodes CASYPPGTTSTDTQYF.

The chain joins TRBV19 to TRBJ1-5; D ambiguous. V lost 4 bases and J 2 bases, leaving 12 bases between the germline ends. The CDR3 has 15 residues. From germline, CDR1 is LNHDA and CDR2 SQIVND (reference sequence). CDR3 loop: CASSTTREGNQPQHF. The CDR3 DNA sequence: TGTGCCAGTAGTACAACTAGGGAAGGCAATCAGCCCCAGCATTTT.

V gene TRBV9 combines with J gene TRBJ1-1; 11 positions agree with TRBD1. The CDR3 totals 16 residues. V shed 3 bases and J 11 bases; nucleotides not matched to a gene: 15. CDR1 is SGDLS and CDR2 is YYNGEE in the germline V gene. This CDR3 reads CASSEPGQGGPLRAFF. The CDR3 bases are TGTGCCAGCAGCGAACCGGGACAGGGGGGACCACTGAGGGCTTTCTTT.

The chain couples TRBV5-1 to TRBJ2-3, with 15 positions matching TRBD2. Per germline, CDR1 SGHRS and CDR2 YFSETQ. The CDR3 sequence is 17 residues long. The ends lost 2 bases at V and 3 bases at J; junction bases unmatched: 4. CDR3 coding DNA: TGCGCCAGCAGCTTTACGGGACTAGCGGGAGGTACAGATACGCAGTATTTT. Its protein is CASSFTGLAGGTDTQYF.

The gene calls are TRBV2 and TRBJ1-2, with 7 bases identical to TRBD1. The CDR3 totals 14 residues. With V trimmed by 3 bases and J by 9 bases, 10 bases remained unmatched. Looked up from germline, CDR1 is SNHLY and CDR2 is FYNNEI. The DNA of the CDR3 is TGTGCCAGCAGTGATTCCGGGACAGCCTTGAGCTACACCTTC. It yields the protein CASSDSGTALSYTF.